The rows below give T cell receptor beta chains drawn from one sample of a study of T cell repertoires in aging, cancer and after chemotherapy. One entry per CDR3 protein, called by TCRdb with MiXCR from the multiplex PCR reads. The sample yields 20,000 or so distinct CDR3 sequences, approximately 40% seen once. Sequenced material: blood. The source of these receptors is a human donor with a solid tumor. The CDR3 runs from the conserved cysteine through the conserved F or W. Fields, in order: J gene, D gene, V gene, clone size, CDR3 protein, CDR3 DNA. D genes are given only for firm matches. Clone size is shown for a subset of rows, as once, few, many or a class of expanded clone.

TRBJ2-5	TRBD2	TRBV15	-	CATSRGSGLAGRAQYF	TGTGCCACCAGCAGAGGCTCAGGACTAGCGGGAAGGGCCCAGTACTTC
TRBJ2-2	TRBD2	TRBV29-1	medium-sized	CSGGGEAGGELFF	TGCAGCGGGGGGGGGGAGGCCGGCGGGGAGCTGTTTTTT
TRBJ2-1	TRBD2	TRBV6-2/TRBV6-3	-	CAARWASGRTGSYNEQFF	TGTGCCGCCCGTTGGGCTAGCGGGAGAACGGGCTCCTACAATGAGCAGTTCTTC
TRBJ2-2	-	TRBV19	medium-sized	CASRMTPSAGELFF	TGTGCCAGTAGAATGACCCCTAGCGCCGGGGAGCTGTTTTTT
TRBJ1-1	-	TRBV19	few	CASSEGLNTEAFF	TGTGCCAGTAGTGAGGGGCTGAACACTGAAGCTTTCTTT
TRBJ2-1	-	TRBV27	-	CASTSVRGRLYNEQFF	TGTGCCTCAACGAGTGTGAGGGGCCGGTTGTACAATGAGCAGTTCTTC
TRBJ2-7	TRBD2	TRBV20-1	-	CSAREREWEQYF	TGCAGTGCTAGGGAGCGGGAGTGGGAGCAGTACTTC
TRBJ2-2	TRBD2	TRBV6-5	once	CASSEAAGGPGELFF	TGTGCCAGCAGTGAAGCAGCGGGGGGGCCCGGGGAGCTGTTTTTT
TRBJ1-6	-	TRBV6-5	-	CASSTSTGPNSPLHF	TGTGCCAGCAGTACCTCTACGGGACCCAATTCACCCCTCCACTTT
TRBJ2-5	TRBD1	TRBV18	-	CASSPRTGEQETQYF	TGTGCCAGCTCACCTCGGACAGGAGAGCAAGAGACCCAGTACTTC
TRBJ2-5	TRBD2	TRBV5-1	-	CASSFIGGGETQYF	TGCGCCAGCAGCTTCATCGGCGGGGGAGAGACCCAGTACTTC
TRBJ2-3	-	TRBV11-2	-	CASSLDSGTDTQYF	TGTGCCAGCAGCTTAGATAGCGGCACAGATACGCAGTATTTT
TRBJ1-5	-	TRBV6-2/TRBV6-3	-	CASSLGNQPQHF	TGTGCCAGCAGTTTAGGCAATCAGCCCCAGCATTTT
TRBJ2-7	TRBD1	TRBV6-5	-	CASSYSIGTGAGKYF	TGTGCCAGCAGTTACTCGATCGGGACAGGGGCCGGCAAGTACTTC
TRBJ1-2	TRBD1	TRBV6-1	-	CASSPTLTGVGGYTF	TGTGCCAGCAGTCCCACTCTGACAGGGGTTGGTGGCTACACCTTC
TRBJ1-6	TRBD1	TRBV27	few	CASSSRQGTYNSPLHF	TGTGCCAGCTCTAGCCGACAGGGTACCTATAATTCACCCCTCCACTTT
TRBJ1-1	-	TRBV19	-	CASAGRGSLNTEAFF	TGTGCCAGTGCGGGGAGAGGGTCTTTGAACACTGAAGCTTTCTTT
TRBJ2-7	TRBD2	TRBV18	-	CASSPSGGGSYEQYF	TGTGCCAGCTCACCATCCGGCGGGGGATCCTACGAGCAGTACTTC
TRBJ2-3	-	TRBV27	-	CASSSPSVGTDTQYF	TGTGCCAGCAGTTCTCCTAGCGTGGGCACAGATACGCAGTATTTT
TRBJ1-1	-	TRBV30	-	CAWSVKGITEAFF	TGTGCCTGGAGTGTAAAAGGAATCACTGAAGCTTTCTTT
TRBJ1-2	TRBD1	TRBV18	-	CASSPSGRGPGDYGYTF	TGTGCCAGCTCCCCCTCTGGAAGGGGGCCTGGCGACTATGGCTACACCTTC
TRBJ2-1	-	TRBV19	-	CASSTRTNQNPNEQFF	TGTGCCAGTAGTACAAGGACTAACCAAAACCCCAATGAGCAGTTCTTC
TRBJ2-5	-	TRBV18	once	CASSQTGLGQETQYF	TGTGCCAGCTCACAAACGGGACTGGGCCAAGAGACCCAGTACTTC
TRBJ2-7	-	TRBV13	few	CASSSYVEQYF	TGTGCCAGCAGCTCATACGTGGAGCAGTACTTC
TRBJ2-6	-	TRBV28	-	CASSFPGEGANVLTF	TGTGCCAGCAGTTTCCCAGGGGAAGGGGCCAACGTCCTGACTTTC
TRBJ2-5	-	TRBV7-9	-	CASRSGGDETQYF	TGTGCCAGCAGGAGTGGGGGTGACGAGACCCAGTACTTC
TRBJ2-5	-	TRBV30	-	CAWNIAEIQETQYF	TGTGCCTGGAACATAGCGGAGATACAAGAGACCCAGTACTTC
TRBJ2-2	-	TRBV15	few	CATSRGRQTLNGELFF	TGTGCCACCAGCAGAGGTAGACAGACCCTGAATGGGGAGCTGTTTTTT
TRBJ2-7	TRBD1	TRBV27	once	CASSQLGQVTYEQYF	TGTGCCAGCAGCCAATTGGGACAGGTGACATACGAGCAGTACTTC
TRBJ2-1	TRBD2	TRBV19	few	CASSIRGLAGVNEQFF	TGTGCCAGTAGTATCAGGGGACTAGCGGGAGTCAATGAGCAGTTCTTC
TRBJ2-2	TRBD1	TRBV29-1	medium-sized	CSAGTGGASDGELFF	TGCAGCGCTGGGACAGGGGGCGCTTCTGACGGGGAGCTGTTTTTT
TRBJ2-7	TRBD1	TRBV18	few	CASSPGQVSYEQYF	TGTGCCAGCTCACCGGGACAGGTCTCCTACGAGCAGTACTTC
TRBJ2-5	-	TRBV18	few	CASSPIEKTQYF	TGTGCCAGCTCACCGATAGAGAAGACCCAGTACTTC
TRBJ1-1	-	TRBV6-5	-	CASSSHHNTEAFF	TGTGCCAGCAGTTCGCACCACAACACTGAAGCTTTCTTT
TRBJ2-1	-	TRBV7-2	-	CASSLGTHVGNEQFF	TGTGCCAGCAGCTTAGGGACCCACGTTGGGAATGAGCAGTTCTTC
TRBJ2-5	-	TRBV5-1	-	CASSLAGTEQETQYF	TGCGCCAGCAGCTTGGCCGGGACCGAACAAGAGACCCAGTACTTC
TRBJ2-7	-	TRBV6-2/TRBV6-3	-	CASSWDQGHHSYEQYF	TGTGCCAGCAGTTGGGACCAGGGCCACCACTCCTACGAGCAGTACTTC
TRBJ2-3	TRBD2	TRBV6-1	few	CAGSAGEVDTQYF	TGTGCCGGATCTGCGGGGGAGGTAGATACGCAGTATTTT
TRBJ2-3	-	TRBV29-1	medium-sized	CSAPRLSTSTDTQYF	TGCAGCGCCCCTCGTCTAAGCACTAGCACAGATACGCAGTATTTT
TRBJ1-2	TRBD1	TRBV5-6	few	CASSLGRGQLGGYTF	TGTGCCAGCAGCTTGGGCAGGGGGCAGTTAGGTGGCTACACCTTC
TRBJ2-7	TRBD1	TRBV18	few	CASSPSTGGTYEQYF	TGTGCCAGCTCACCGTCGACAGGGGGCACTTACGAGCAGTACTTC
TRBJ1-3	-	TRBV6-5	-	CASSYSYTGSSGNTIYF	TGTGCCAGCAGTTACTCGTATACTGGCAGCTCTGGAAACACCATATATTTT